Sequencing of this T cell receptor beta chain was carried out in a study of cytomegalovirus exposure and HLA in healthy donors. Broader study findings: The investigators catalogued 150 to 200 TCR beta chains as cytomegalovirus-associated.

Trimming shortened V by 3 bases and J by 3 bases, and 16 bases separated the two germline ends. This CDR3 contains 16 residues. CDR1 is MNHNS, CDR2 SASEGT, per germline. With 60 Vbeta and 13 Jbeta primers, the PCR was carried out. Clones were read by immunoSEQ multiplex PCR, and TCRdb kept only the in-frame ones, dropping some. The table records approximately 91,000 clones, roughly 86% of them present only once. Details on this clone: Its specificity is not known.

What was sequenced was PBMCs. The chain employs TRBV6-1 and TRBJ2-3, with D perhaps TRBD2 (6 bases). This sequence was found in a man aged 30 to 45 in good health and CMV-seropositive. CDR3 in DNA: TGTGCCAGCAGTGAGGTGTATGGGGGGATGACAGATACGCAGTATTTT. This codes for CASSEVYGGMTDTQYF.